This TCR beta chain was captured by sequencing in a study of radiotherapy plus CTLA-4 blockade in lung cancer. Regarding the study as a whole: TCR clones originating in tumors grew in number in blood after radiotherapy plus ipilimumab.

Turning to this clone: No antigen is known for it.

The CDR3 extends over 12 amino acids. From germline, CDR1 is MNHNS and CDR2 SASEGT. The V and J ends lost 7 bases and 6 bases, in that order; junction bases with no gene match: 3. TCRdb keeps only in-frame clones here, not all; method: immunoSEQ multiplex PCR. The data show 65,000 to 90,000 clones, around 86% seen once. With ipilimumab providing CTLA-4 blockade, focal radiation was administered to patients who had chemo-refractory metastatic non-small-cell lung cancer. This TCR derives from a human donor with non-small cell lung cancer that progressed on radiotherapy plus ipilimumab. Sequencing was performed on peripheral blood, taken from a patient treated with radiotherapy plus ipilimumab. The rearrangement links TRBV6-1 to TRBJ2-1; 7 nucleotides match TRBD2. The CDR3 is CASKGGANEQFF. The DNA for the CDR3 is TGTGCCAGCAAGGGAGGGGCCAATGAGCAGTTCTTC.